The text below deals with one T cell receptor (beta chain). This clonotype was seen a few times. Its antigen remains unidentified. The sample holds no much larger clone one base away, and base qualities are not on file. This record belongs to a study of T cells in Graves' hyperthyroidism and ophthalmopathy (dated by TCRdb to about 2019). About the study as a whole: Peripheral blood samples were taken at initial diagnosis, before any treatment was given. To identify TCR V-J signatures that set the groups apart, the researchers used a discovery cohort of about a hundred patients, made up of 40 to 45 with Graves' ophthalmopathy and about 60 with stable Graves' hyperthyroidism. Whether ophthalmopathy could be predicted prospectively was tested in an independent validation cohort made up of approximately 19 hyperthyroidism patients plus 17 patients who later progressed to ophthalmopathy. For training and testing, the 100 or so patients in the discovery cohort were randomly divided in a 7:3 ratio. The study also compared thyroid tissue and blood T-cell repertoires from more than five Graves' hyperthyroidism patients. After sampling, hyperthyroidism patients received methimazole starting at 30 mg daily, and ophthalmopathy patients received high-dose intravenous methylprednisolone. The paper reports TCR Vbeta CDR3 sequencing of approximately 130 peripheral blood samples: fewer than 50 ophthalmopathy, fewer than 80 hyperthyroidism and 17 progressor patients.

A patient counted as having stable Graves' hyperthyroidism if no progression to ophthalmopathy occurred over 18 months of follow-up. Hyperthyroidism patients were newly diagnosed, had a disease duration of under 2 months, and were aged 18 to 65 years. The study excluded patients with uncontrolled infections, other autoimmune diseases, pregnancy or lactation. Clinical symptoms, serum thyroxine and TRAb, thyroid ultrasound, and orbital computed tomography formed the basis for the diagnoses. PBMCs were separated from roughly 10 ml of fresh peripheral blood using Ficoll-Paque density gradient centrifugation. Total RNA was extracted with Trizol reagent, and quality was checked on an Agilent 2100 Bioanalyzer. The V end loses 3 bases and the J end loses 4 bases, and a stretch of 10 bases separates them. The germline V gene (reference sequence) supplies CDR1 GTSNPN and CDR2 SVGIG. Reading from cysteine to phenylalanine, the CDR3 counts 13 amino acids. Only the CDR3 part of the read is kept: 39 bases, read in frame from the first base.

The TCR beta CDR3 regions were amplified from RNA transcripts. For the first round of RT-PCR on the TCR CDR3, the HTBI primer set was used together with the Qiagen OneStep RT-PCR kit. The libraries were constructed in a second round of multiplex PCR and then size-selected and purified. Sequencing of the libraries was done on an Illumina HiSeq2000 using paired-end 100 bp reads. As for the authors' bioinformatics: Raw data were processed with SOAPnuke, discarding reads with adapters, uncalled bases, mean Phred below 15, or no exact constant-primer or identifier match. High-quality paired reads were merged using COPE v1.2.5, and each unique nucleotide sequence was defined as a clonotype. MiTCR v1.1 was used to align the clonotypes against IMGT TRBV, TRBD and TRBJ reference segments. Only V-J combinations with frequency above 0.0001, covering 98% to 99.2% of repertoires, were analysed. The TCS score was defined as the ratio of F50 (clonal expansion) to E x V (chaos), calculated using BLOSUM62-based TCRdist between CDR3 peptides within each V-J. Welch's t-statistics and random forest reduced some 510 V-J features to 10 to 15, which were used in a naive Bayes classifier (R e1071). TCRdb reworked the public reads: Q25 trimming with fastp, MiXCR clone assembly, productive beta chains retained. Each entry is one CDR3 protein sequence, shown with its most common DNA and genes. The V and J calls here are based on TCRdb, not the publication. This sample gives some 350,000 distinct CDR3 sequences in total; 20% to 25% of them show up just once. 70% to 75% of the sample goes to the ten largest clones.

General findings and caveats noted by the study authors: Most expanded thyroid clonotypes (frequency above 0.001) were also detected in blood, a finding suggesting that blood repertoires may reflect thyroid immune responses. In validation, the model predicted progression to ophthalmopathy a median of roughly 6.2 months before onset, with roughly 68% sensitivity and 72.22% specificity. A 13 V-J signature model separated ophthalmopathy from stable hyperthyroidism, with over 85% sensitivity and just under 84% specificity in cross-validation and 80%/75% in testing. Sample size was not statistically predetermined, and blinding of investigators to group allocation was not performed.

Sequencing was carried out using blood. This TCR derives from a man aged 45-65 years with Graves' hyperthyroidism. The chain couples TRBV30 to TRBJ1-5, with the D gene not confidently named. The DNA sequence follows: TGTGCCTGGAGCGCGACACCGAATCAGCCCCAGCATTTT. It is translated as CAWSATPNQPQHF.